One sample yielded the 19 T cell receptor beta chains listed below, sequenced in a study of PD-1 blockade in classical Hodgkin lymphoma. This sample's time point: cycle 4 day 1 (C4D1), after more than five weeks of nivolumab. Exposure to brentuximab vedotin varied, and each patient had relapsed following autologous stem cell transplantation. Here immunoSEQ multiplex PCR was the method, and the copy in TCRdb shows in-frame clones only, minus some. The table has 19,000 or so clones, approximately 89% seen once. The material sequenced was peripheral blood mononuclear cells (PBMCs), taken before the fourth cycle of nivolumab. The receptor set was obtained from a human donor with classical Hodgkin lymphoma.

The sample holds a few counts of this clone. V and J are TRBV30 and TRBJ2-3; the match to TRBD2 covers 8 bases. J lost 4 bases, V lost 6 bases, and 9 bases had no gene match. The CDR3 runs to 14 residues. Germline CDR1 reads GTSNPN; CDR2 reads SVGIG (reference sequence). Here the CDR3 reads CACGLAGMADTQYF. The CDR3 nucleotides read TGTGCCTGTGGGTTAGCGGGGATGGCAGATACGCAGTATTTT.

This chain uses TRBV28 with TRBJ1-4, with TRBD1 matching 7 bases. Germline V gene lookup returns CDR1 MDHEN and CDR2 SYDVKM. V was pared by 6 bases and J by 5 bases, with 9 bases of the junction left unmatched. The CDR3 length is 15 residues. The CDR3 reads CASRPPGTANEKLFF. The CDR3 DNA reads TGTGCCAGCAGACCCCCCGGGACAGCGAATGAAAAACTGTTTTTT.

The chain links TRBV7-9 to TRBJ1-1, with 10 bases fitting TRBD1. The CDR3 consists of 17 residues. After removal of 7 bases from V and 2 bases from J, the junction contained 13 bases not matched to a gene. Per the germline V gene, CDR1 is SEHNR and CDR2 is FQNEAQ (reference sequence). The CDR3 nucleotides are TGTGCCAGCACCTACCCATCCCGGGACAGGGGAAACACTGAAGCTTTCTTT. Amino acids: CASTYPSRDRGNTEAFF.

The gene calls are TRBV7-2 and TRBJ2-7; 8 nucleotides line up with TRBD2. The ends lost 8 bases at V and 3 bases at J; junction bases unmatched: 6. Germline V gives CDR1 SGHTA, CDR2 FQGNSA. The CDR3 contains 13 residues. Written as DNA, the CDR3 is TGTGCCAGCTCCAGGACTAGCCTCTACGAGCAGTACTTC. It is translated as CASSRTSLYEQYF.

The chain combines TRBV5-1 with TRBJ2-1; the match to TRBD2 covers 14 bases. The CDR3 sequence is 16 residues long. Germline V gene sequence: CDR1 SGHRS, CDR2 YFSETQ. Trimming at V came to 4 bases and at J to 8 bases, leaving 8 bases not matched to a gene. In nucleotides, the CDR3 is TGCGCCAGCAGCATCGGGACTAGCGGGAGTACATATGAGCAGTTCTTC. Protein: CASSIGTSGSTYEQFF. Looking up the rest from reference TRBV5-1 and TRBJ2-1 gives the full variable domain: KAGVTQTPRYLIKTRGQQVTLSCSPISGHRSVSWYQQTPGQGLQFLFEYFSETQRNKGNFPGRFSGRQFSNSRSEMNVSTLELGDSALYLCASSIGTSGSTYEQFFGPGTRLTVL.

This clone was detected only once. The CDR3 loop reads CSAEGEVRYEQYF. As DNA, the CDR3 is TGCAGCGCCGAAGGGGAGGTCCGGTACGAGCAGTACTTC. This chain joins TRBV29-1 and TRBJ2-7, with a tentative D call TRBD2 (6 bases). CDR3 length: 13 amino acids. Germline-derived CDR1 and CDR2 are SQVTM and ANQGSEA. The ends were cut back, 7 bases at V and 4 bases at J, with 17 bases in the middle.

V usage is TRBV29-1 and J usage is TRBJ1-4; tentatively, D is TRBD1 (5 bases). The ends were cut back, 7 bases at V and 3 bases at J, with 12 bases in the middle. CDR1 and CDR2 from the germline V gene are SQVTM and ANQGSEA. The CDR3 is 13 residues long. The DNA for the CDR3 is TGCAGCGCCACCAGGGAAGCTAATGAAAAACTGTTTTTT. This sequence encodes CSATREANEKLFF.

The rearrangement links TRBV28 to TRBJ1-1; weak D call: TRBD1 (6 bases). Germline-derived CDR1 and CDR2 are MDHEN and SYDVKM. With 2 bases removed from V and 8 bases from J, the gap between germline ends came to 12 bases. The CDR3 sequence is 13 residues long. The CDR3 here is CASSLGQQAEAFF. The DNA for the CDR3 is TGTGCCAGCAGTTTAGGACAGCAGGCGGAAGCTTTCTTT.

The chain combines TRBV27 with TRBJ2-1; 11 bases map to TRBD2. Per the germline V gene, CDR1 is MNHEY and CDR2 is SMNVEV (reference sequence). Trimming took 2 bases from V and 7 from J; bases not matched to a gene: 4. This CDR3 comprises 15 residues. Here the CDR3 DNA reads TGTGCCAGCAGTTTAACGGCTAGCGGGAGGAATGAGCAGTTCTTC. Its translation: CASSLTASGRNEQFF.

This clone has just one count. The chain combines TRBV10-3 with TRBJ1-1; D possibly corresponds to TRBD1 (5 bases). CDR3 length: 13 amino acids. Germline CDR1 and CDR2: ENHRY and SYGVKD. Trimming shortened V by 6 bases and J by 5 bases, and 13 bases separated the two germline ends. In DNA form, the CDR3 reads TGTGCCATCAGGCCCTGGGGGGAGACTGAAGCTTTCTTT. This gives the protein CAIRPWGETEAFF.

The chain is built from TRBV28 and TRBJ2-5; a weak D match, TRBD2 (7 bases). Judging by the DNA end, TRBJ2-7 fits better; the J call may be wrong. The CDR3 has 14 amino acids. Germline V gives CDR1 MDHEN, CDR2 SYDVKM. As DNA, the CDR3 is TGTGCCAGCAGTTCCGGGGGGCGTACCTACGAGCAGTACTTC. It codes for CASSSGGRTYEQYF.

This sequence joins TRBV6-1 and TRBJ2-7; TRBD2 aligns across 11 bases. This CDR3 has 15 amino acids. J gave up 1 base and V 2 bases, and 1 base lay outside the gene matches. Germline V gene lookup returns CDR1 MNHNS and CDR2 SASEGT. Here the CDR3 reads CASSETSGGSYEQYF. The CDR3, as DNA: TGTGCCAGCAGTGAAACTAGCGGGGGTTCCTACGAGCAGTACTTC.

The chain uses TRBV6-6 and TRBJ1-2; D may be TRBD1 (5 bases). The CDR3 is 16 residues long. Germline V gene data show CDR1 as MNHNY and CDR2 as SVGAGI (reference sequence). V lost 0 bases to trimming and J lost 4 bases, with 15 bases between them. The CDR3 is CASSYSGGGDLYGYTF. CDR3 in DNA: TGTGCCAGCAGTTACTCTGGGGGTGGGGACCTCTATGGCTACACCTTC.

This chain connects TRBV7-9 to TRBJ1-1; D is unresolved. V was pared by 4 bases and J by 7 bases, with 16 bases between. Germline V gene data show CDR1 as SEHNR and CDR2 as FQNEAQ (reference sequence). This CDR3 is 14 amino acids long. The CDR3 reads CASSSPRPGFEAFF. CDR3 DNA sequence: TGTGCCAGCAGCTCACCCCGCCCGGGATTTGAAGCTTTCTTT.

The chain combines TRBV30 with TRBJ2-7, with 12 positions matching TRBD2. The CDR3 loop spans 14 amino acids. Germline V gene sequence: CDR1 GTSNPN, CDR2 SVGIG (reference sequence). The ends lost 2 bases at V and 5 bases at J; junction bases unmatched: 4. This CDR3 is CAWSWTSGENEQYF. The CDR3 DNA reads as TGTGCCTGGAGTTGGACTAGCGGGGAAAACGAGCAGTACTTC.

The chain joins TRBV19 to TRBJ2-5, with no clear D. Germline V gene data show CDR1 as LNHDA and CDR2 as SQIVND (reference sequence). The V end was cut by 5 bases, the J end by 0 bases, with 10 bases between. The CDR3 runs to 14 residues. The CDR3 nucleotides read TGTGCCAGTAGTGTCTCGGTGTACCAAGAGACCCAGTACTTC. Protein sequence: CASSVSVYQETQYF.

The chain joins TRBV30 to TRBJ1-3; D might be TRBD1 (6 bases). The CDR3 is made up of 13 amino acids. The germline gives CDR1 GTSNPN, CDR2 SVGIG (reference sequence). V was pared by 5 bases and J by 3 bases, with 11 bases between. The chain's CDR3 is CAWVQGGGNTIYF. DNA for the CDR3: TGTGCCTGGGTACAGGGAGGTGGAAACACCATATATTTT. Full variable domain (missing parts from reference TRBV30 and TRBJ1-3): SQTIHQWPATLVQPVGSPLSLECTVEGTSNPNLYWYRQAAGRGLQLLFYSVGIGQISSEVPQNLSASRPQDRQFILSSKKLLLSDSGFYLCAWVQGGGNTIYFGEGSWLTVV.

The chain couples TRBV11-2 to TRBJ2-3, with 8 bases that match TRBD2. V shed 4 bases, J shed 3 bases, and the junction held 9 bases outside the gene matches. CDR1 is SGHAT and CDR2 is FQNNGV in the germline V gene. This CDR3 has 16 residues. CDR3 protein: CASSSNRGGGTDTQYF. Written as DNA, the CDR3 is TGTGCCAGCAGCTCGAACCGGGGGGGCGGGACAGATACGCAGTATTTT.

CDR3 bases: TGTGCCAGCAGTTTAGAACCGGGGGCACGGGAGACCCAGTACTTC. Its protein product is CASSLEPGARETQYF. The chain uses TRBV28 and TRBJ2-5, with D possibly called TRBD1 or TRBD2 (6 bases each). The CDR3 loop spans 15 amino acids. The germline V and J ends were trimmed by 2 bases and 5 bases, with 15 bases remaining between them. Germline V gene sequence: CDR1 MDHEN, CDR2 SYDVKM. The variable domain in full, with the rest retrieved from reference TRBV28 and TRBJ2-5, is DVKVTQSSRYLVKRTGEKVFLECVQDMDHENMFWYRQDPGLGLRLIYFSYDVKMKEKGDIPEGYSVSREKKERFSLILESASTNQTSMYLCASSLEPGARETQYFGPGTRLLVL.